A single sample is the source of the 13 T cell receptor beta chains below, sequenced in a study of blood T cell repertoires in COVID-19. Here immunoSEQ multiplex PCR was the method, and the copy in TCRdb shows in-frame clones only, minus some. The sample holds tens of thousands of clones, about 80% seen once. Sample: peripheral blood. All receptors derive from a woman between 70 and 85 years old with acute or convalescent COVID-19.

This sequence joins TRBV6-5 and TRBJ1-1; no definite D call. V was trimmed by 0 bases and J by 9 bases, leaving 8 bases between them. The CDR3 contains 12 residues. The germline CDR1 and CDR2 sequences are MNHEY and SVGAGI. The CDR3 sequence is CASSYSLGKAFF. The CDR3 DNA follows: TGTGCCAGCAGTTACTCTCTCGGGAAAGCTTTCTTT.

The J gene is TRBJ1-1, the V gene TRBV11-3; 7 bases match TRBD1. CDR1 and CDR2 from the germline V gene are SGHNT and YENEEA. The V and J ends lost 5 bases and 3 bases, in that order; junction bases with no gene match: 3. CDR3 length: 13 residues. The CDR3 DNA reads TGTGCCAGCAGCCGTGACAGGGACACTGAAGCTTTCTTT. Its protein is CASSRDRDTEAFF.

The chain couples TRBV2 to TRBJ1-1; D not certain. The germline gives CDR1 SNHLY, CDR2 FYNNEI. The CDR3 runs to 13 residues. The V gene lost 4 bases and the J gene lost 0 bases, with 6 bases spanning the gap. Here the CDR3 DNA reads TGTGCCAGCAGTGCAGGAATGAACACTGAAGCTTTCTTT. Translating gives CASSAGMNTEAFF.

The chain employs TRBV5-1 and TRBJ1-2; TRBD1 might be the D (5 bases). V lost 6 bases and J lost 3, with 15 bases in between. Germline V gene data show CDR1 as SGHRS and CDR2 as YFSETQ. The CDR3 is 14 amino acids. CDR3 nucleotide sequence: TGCGCCAGCACGAAAGACAGTAGAGACTATGGCTACACCTTC. It is translated as CASTKDSRDYGYTF.

The rearrangement links TRBV27 to TRBJ2-7; TRBD1 matches 9 bases. CDR3 length: 14 residues. From germline, CDR1 is MNHEY and CDR2 SMNVEV (reference sequence). V was clipped by 6 bases and J by 1 base; unmatched bases: 4. The DNA of the CDR3 is TGTGCCAGCAGCAGGGACAGGGTGTCCTACGAGCAGTACTTC. Translating gives CASSRDRVSYEQYF.

J is TRBJ2-5 and V is TRBV9; D possibly corresponds to TRBD2 (7 bases). V dropped 3 bases and J dropped 5 bases, with 14 bases sitting between them. The germline V gene encodes CDR1 SGDLS and CDR2 YYNGEE. CDR3 length: 14 amino acids. The chain's CDR3 is CASSAGGPGETQYF. The CDR3, as DNA: TGTGCCAGCAGCGCCGGGGGGCCAGGGGAGACCCAGTACTTC. The variable domain in full, completed from reference TRBV9 and TRBJ2-5, reads DSGVTQTPKHLITATGQRVTLRCSPRSGDLSVYWYQQSLDQGLQFLIQYYNGEERAKGNILERFSAQQFPDLHSELNLSSLELGDSALYFCASSAGGPGETQYFGPGTRLLVL.

V is TRBV3-1 (or the pseudogene TRBV3-2) and J is TRBJ1-2; 9 nucleotides match TRBD1. The junction had 7 bases not matched to a gene; V was cut back by 4 bases and J by 7 bases. From germline, CDR1 is LGHDT and CDR2 YNNKEL (reference sequence). The CDR3 spans 14 residues. The CDR3 sequence is CASSPRQGEGGYTF. CDR3 DNA: TGTGCCAGCAGCCCAAGACAGGGGGAGGGTGGCTACACCTTC.

This chain uses TRBV21-1 with TRBJ1-2; TRBD1, the table's D call, lacks a check against the DNA. TRBV21-1 is a listed pseudogene. The CDR3 consists of 15 residues. Here the CDR3 reads CASSKSTGGDYGYTF. DNA of the CDR3: TGTGCCAGCAGCAAATCGACAGGGGGGGACTATGGCTACACCTTC.

This clone was observed once. This chain uses TRBV6-5 with TRBJ2-7; possible D gene TRBD2, 7 bases. The CDR3 loop spans 15 amino acids. Germline lookup yields CDR1 MNHEY and CDR2 SVGAGI. The germline V and J ends were trimmed by 7 bases and 1 base, with 17 bases remaining between them. CDR3 sequence (DNA): TGTGCCAGCATCACACCGGGGGGCAGGTCCTACGAGCAGTACTTC. This sequence encodes CASITPGGRSYEQYF.

The chain joins TRBV5-6 to TRBJ2-3; D is unresolved. V lost 0 bases, J lost 2 bases, and 7 bases lay in between. The length of the CDR3 is 14 residues. The germline gives CDR1 SGHDT, CDR2 YYEEEE. The CDR3 loop is CASSLGGNTDTQYF. The CDR3 DNA reads as TGTGCCAGCAGCTTGGGCGGTAACACAGATACGCAGTATTTT.

The chain combines TRBV7-8 with TRBJ1-2; TRBD1 matches 11 bases. This CDR3 spans 18 amino acids. The germline V gene has CDR1 SGHVS and CDR2 FQNEAQ. The junction had 15 bases not matched to a gene; V was cut back by 5 bases and J by 4 bases. The CDR3: CASSRGTGGLRDAYGYTF. The CDR3 nucleotides are TGTGCCAGCAGCCGAGGGACAGGGGGGCTTCGAGATGCCTATGGCTACACCTTC.

This clone was observed once. A junction end diverges from the germline sequence, so it may reflect a read error. The same CDR3 is also encoded by other DNA sequences in this sample. J is TRBJ1-5 and V is TRBV18; 8 bases match TRBD1. The CDR3 loop spans 13 amino acids. Germline-derived CDR1 and CDR2 are KGHSH and LQKENI. The CDR3 coding sequence is TGTGCCAGCTCTCCACAGGGGGACCAGCCCCAGCATTTT. Translating it yields CASSPQGDQPQHF.

The chain is built from TRBV11-2 and TRBJ1-2; a possible D gene is TRBD1 (5 bases). V lost 4 bases and J 1 base, leaving 10 bases between the germline ends. Germline V gives CDR1 SGHAT, CDR2 FQNNGV. This CDR3 spans 14 amino acids. CDR3 nucleotide sequence: TGTGCCAGCAGCTCCCCACAGGTTAACTATGGCTACACCTTC. Its translation is CASSSPQVNYGYTF.